This entry lists 16 T cell receptor beta chains sequenced from one sample in a study of cytomegalovirus exposure and HLA in healthy donors. With 60 Vbeta and 13 Jbeta primers, the PCR was carried out. Sequencing was performed with immunoSEQ multiplex PCR; in TCRdb, only in-frame clones are kept and a portion is missing. Its table records tens of thousands of clones. Input material: PBMCs. These receptors originate from a woman aged 25 to 39 in good health and CMV-seropositive.

The chain employs TRBV5-4 and TRBJ1-2; 7 nucleotides line up with TRBD1. From germline, CDR1 is SGHNT and CDR2 YYREEE (reference sequence). This CDR3 contains 15 residues. V trimming: 2 bases; J trimming: 2 bases; junction bases outside the gene matches: 6. CDR3: CASSFPGQRNYGYTF. The CDR3 nucleotides read TGTGCCAGCAGCTTCCCGGGACAGAGAAACTATGGCTACACCTTC.

The V and J genes are TRBV28 and TRBJ1-2; D remains unclear. V was shortened by 4 bases and J by 4 bases, with 13 bases between the two germline ends. CDR3 length equals 14 residues. From germline, CDR1 is MDHEN and CDR2 SYDVKM. The chain's CDR3 is CASSWAGYSYGYTF. The CDR3 DNA sequence: TGTGCCAGCAGTTGGGCTGGATACTCCTATGGCTACACCTTC.

V and J are TRBV28 and TRBJ2-3; 12 bases are a match to TRBD1. This CDR3 comprises 16 residues. CDR1 is MDHEN, CDR2 SYDVKM, per germline. Trimming took 6 bases from V and 3 from J; bases not matched to a gene: 7. The CDR3 is CASRPPGQGATDTQYF. CDR3 coding DNA: TGTGCCAGCAGACCTCCGGGACAGGGGGCTACAGATACGCAGTATTTT.

V is TRBV2 and J is TRBJ2-7; tentatively, D is TRBD1 (7 bases). Germline V lookup: CDR1 SNHLY, CDR2 FYNNEI. V was clipped by 6 bases and J by 4 bases, with 13 bases between them. The CDR3 length is 13 residues. The CDR3 region is CASSRGALYEQYF. The CDR3 coding sequence is TGTGCCAGCAGCAGGGGGGCATTATACGAGCAGTACTTC.

The chain combines TRBV18 with TRBJ2-5, with 7 bases identical to TRBD1. CDR1 is KGHSH and CDR2 is LQKENI in the germline V gene. Trimming at V came to 3 bases and at J to 2 bases, leaving 3 bases not matched to a gene. CDR3 size: 14 residues. The CDR3 protein is CASSPRQGQETQYF. The CDR3 DNA reads TGTGCCAGCTCACCGAGACAGGGACAAGAGACCCAGTACTTC.

The V gene is TRBV4-1, the J gene TRBJ1-4, with a possible D match to TRBD1 (5 bases). The V gene's germline CDR1 is MGHRA and CDR2 YSYEKL. The CDR3 length is 15 residues. V was shortened by 1 base and J by 5 bases, with 11 bases between the two germline ends. CDR3 sequence: CASSQVQQVNEKLFF. CDR3 DNA: TGCGCCAGCAGCCAAGTACAACAGGTGAATGAAAAACTGTTTTTT.

This chain joins TRBV4-1 and TRBJ2-7, with a tentative D call TRBD1 (6 bases). V was trimmed by 0 bases and J by 6 bases, leaving 21 bases between them. CDR1 and CDR2 (germline): MGHRA, YSYEKL. This CDR3 has 17 amino acids. This CDR3 is CASSQEPPLRGIGEQYF. DNA of the CDR3: TGCGCCAGCAGCCAAGAGCCCCCTCTTAGGGGGATTGGCGAGCAGTACTTC.

The CDR3 sequence: CASQGAGEQYF. CDR3 nucleotides: TGCGCCAGCCAGGGGGCGGGGGAGCAGTACTTC. The V gene is TRBV10-1, the J gene TRBJ2-7, with 8 bases lining up with TRBD1. Looked up from germline, CDR1 is WNHNN and CDR2 is SYGVQD (reference sequence). CDR3 length: 11 residues. V shed 8 bases, J shed 7 bases, and the junction held 4 bases outside the gene matches.

The chain links TRBV5-1 to TRBJ2-7, with 8 bases that match TRBD2. Germline CDR1 SGHRS, CDR2 YFSETQ. The J segment lost 5 bases and the V segment lost 4 bases, leaving 11 bases of the junction unmatched. The CDR3 runs 15 residues. This CDR3 reads CASSAAGASGNEQYF. In DNA form, the CDR3 reads TGCGCCAGCAGCGCAGCGGGGGCCTCTGGAAACGAGCAGTACTTC.

V is TRBV12-5 and J is TRBJ2-5, with TRBD2 identical over 9 bases. V was clipped by 6 bases and J by 3 bases; unmatched bases: 2. The CDR3 totals 13 residues. CDR1 LGHNT and CDR2 FRNRAP come from the germline V gene. The CDR3 bases are TGTGCTAGTGGCGCTAGCGGGGAAGAGACCCAGTACTTC. It yields the protein CASGASGEETQYF.

The genes are TRBV7-9 and TRBJ2-1, with TRBD1 identical over 9 bases. The CDR3 has 15 amino acids. With 3 bases clipped from V and 5 bases from J, the junction kept 5 bases outside the gene matches. CDR1 is SEHNR and CDR2 is FQNEAQ in the germline V gene (reference sequence). CDR3 protein: CASSLGQGMDNEQFF. CDR3 in DNA: TGTGCCAGCAGCTTGGGACAGGGAATGGACAATGAGCAGTTCTTC.

The gene calls are TRBV28 and TRBJ2-5, with D perhaps matching TRBD1 (6 bases). Between the trimmed V and J ends, which lost 3 bases and 0 bases, there was a span of 8 bases. CDR1 is MDHEN, CDR2 SYDVKM, per germline. The CDR3 has 14 amino acids. The CDR3 loop is CASSLRDNQETQYF. The DNA of the CDR3 is TGTGCCAGCAGTTTGAGGGACAACCAAGAGACCCAGTACTTC.

The chain couples TRBV12-5 to TRBJ2-5; TRBD2 might be the D (5 bases). CDR3 size: 13 residues. Germline CDR1 LGHNT, CDR2 FRNRAP. V lost 1 base to trimming and J lost 5 bases, with 8 bases between them. CDR3 in amino acids: CASGLAGSETQYF. Here the CDR3 DNA reads TGTGCTAGTGGTTTGGCGGGGTCGGAGACCCAGTACTTC.

The J gene is TRBJ2-7, the V gene TRBV11-2; 12 positions agree with TRBD2. The CDR3 loop spans 14 amino acids. The trim removed 5 bases at V and 6 bases at J, leaving 5 bases unmatched. Germline lookup yields CDR1 SGHAT and CDR2 FQNNGV. The CDR3 bases are TGTGCCAGCAGCCCCGGACTAGCGGGGCCCGAGCAGTACTTC. This codes for CASSPGLAGPEQYF.

V is TRBV30 and J is TRBJ1-1; D is unresolved. The CDR3 totals 13 residues. Trimming left V 1 base short and J 1 base short, with 7 bases between. CDR1 is GTSNPN, CDR2 SVGIG, per germline (reference sequence). CDR3 DNA sequence: TGTGCCTGGAGTGATCGGGAGAACACTGAAGCTTTCTTT. This encodes CAWSDRENTEAFF.

The chain links TRBV5-1 to TRBJ1-5, with D possibly matching TRBD1 (6 bases). CDR1 is SGHRS and CDR2 is YFSETQ in the germline V gene. V was shortened by 0 bases and J by 7 bases, with 8 bases between the two germline ends. This CDR3 has 13 residues. The CDR3 nucleotides read TGCGCCAGCAGCTTGGACGGGACACAGCCCCAGCATTTT. It codes for CASSLDGTQPQHF.